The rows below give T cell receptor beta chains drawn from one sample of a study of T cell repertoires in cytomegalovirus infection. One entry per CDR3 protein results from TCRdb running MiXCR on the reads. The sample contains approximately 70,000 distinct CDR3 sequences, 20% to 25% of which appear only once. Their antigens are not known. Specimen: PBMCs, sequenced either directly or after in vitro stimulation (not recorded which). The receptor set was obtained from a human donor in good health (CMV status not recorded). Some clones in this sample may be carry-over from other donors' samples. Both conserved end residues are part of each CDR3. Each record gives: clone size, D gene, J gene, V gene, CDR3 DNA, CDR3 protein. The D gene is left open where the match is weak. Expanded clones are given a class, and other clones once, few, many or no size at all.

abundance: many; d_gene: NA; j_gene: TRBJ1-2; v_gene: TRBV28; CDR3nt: TGTGCCAGCAGCCTCGGACGGTCGAGGGGCTACACCTTC; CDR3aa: CASSLGRSRGYTF
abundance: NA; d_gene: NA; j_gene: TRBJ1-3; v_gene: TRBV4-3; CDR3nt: TGCGCCAGCAGCCGCGGGACTTGGAATGGAAACACCATATATTTT; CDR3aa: CASSRGTWNGNTIYF
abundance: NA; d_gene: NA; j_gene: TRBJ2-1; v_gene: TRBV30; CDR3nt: TGTGCCTGGACTACGGACGGAAGCTCCTACAATGAGCAGTTCTTC; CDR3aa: CAWTTDGSSYNEQFF
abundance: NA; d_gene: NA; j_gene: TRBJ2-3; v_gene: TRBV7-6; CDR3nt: TGTGCCAGCAGCCTCATAGGGGGGGCAAGCACAGATACGCAGTATTTT; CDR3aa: CASSLIGGASTDTQYF
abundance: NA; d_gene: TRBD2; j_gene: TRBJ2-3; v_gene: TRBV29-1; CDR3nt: TGCAGCGTCCTGGGCGGGAGGGCCATCGATACGCAGTATTTT; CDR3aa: CSVLGGRAIDTQYF
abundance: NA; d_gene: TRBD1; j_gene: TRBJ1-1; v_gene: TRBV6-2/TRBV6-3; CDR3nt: TGTGCCAGCAGCGTACGGGACAGGGGCCCCCCGGACACTGAAGCTTTCTTT; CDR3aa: CASSVRDRGPPDTEAFF
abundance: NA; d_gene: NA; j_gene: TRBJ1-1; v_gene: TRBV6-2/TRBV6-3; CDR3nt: TGTGCCAGCAGTTCAAGGGGGGACCCTGAAGCTTTCTTT; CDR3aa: CASSSRGDPEAFF
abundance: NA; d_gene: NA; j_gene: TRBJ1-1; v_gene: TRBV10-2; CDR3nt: TGCGCCAGCAGTGGCCAAACAGAGATGAACACTGAAGCTTTCTTT; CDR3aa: CASSGQTEMNTEAFF
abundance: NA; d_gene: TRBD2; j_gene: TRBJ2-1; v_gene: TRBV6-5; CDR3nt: TGTGCCAGCAGTTACTCGAGACTAGCGGGAGCTGAGCAGTTCTTC; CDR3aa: CASSYSRLAGAEQFF
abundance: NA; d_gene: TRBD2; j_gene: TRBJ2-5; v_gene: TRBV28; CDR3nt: TGTGCCAGCAGTTCGACTAGCGGGAGTGGGCAAGAGACCCAGTACTTC; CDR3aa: CASSSTSGSGQETQYF
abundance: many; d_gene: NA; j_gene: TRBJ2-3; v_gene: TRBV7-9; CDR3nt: TGTGCCAGCAGCTTAGTAGAAGAACCCTATACGCAGTATTTT; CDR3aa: CASSLVEEPYTQYF
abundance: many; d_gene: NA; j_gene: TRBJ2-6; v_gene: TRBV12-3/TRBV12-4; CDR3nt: TGTGCCAGCAGCTCGGACGGTTCTGGGGCCAACGTCCTGACTTTC; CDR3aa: CASSSDGSGANVLTF
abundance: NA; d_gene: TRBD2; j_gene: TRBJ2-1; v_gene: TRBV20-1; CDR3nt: TGCAGTGCTAGTAAAATAGCGGGAACCTACAATGAGCAGTTCTTC; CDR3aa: CSASKIAGTYNEQFF
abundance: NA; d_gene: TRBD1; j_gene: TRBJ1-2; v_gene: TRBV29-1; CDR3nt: TGCAGCGTTGAAGGGGACTGGGCAGGGGGTCGTTATGGCTACACCTTC; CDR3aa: CSVEGDWAGGRYGYTF
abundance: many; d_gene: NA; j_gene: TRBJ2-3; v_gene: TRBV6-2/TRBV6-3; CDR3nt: TGTGCCAGCAGTCCGCTGCCGGACAGTTCGCTCGTCACAGATACGCAGTATTTT; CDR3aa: CASSPLPDSSLVTDTQYF
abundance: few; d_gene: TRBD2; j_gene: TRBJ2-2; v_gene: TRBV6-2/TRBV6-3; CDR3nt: TGTGCCAGCAGCCGCCGACTAGCGCTCAACACCGGGGAGCTGTTTTTT; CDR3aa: CASSRRLALNTGELFF
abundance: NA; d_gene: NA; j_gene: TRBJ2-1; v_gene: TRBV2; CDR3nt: TGTGCCAGCAGTGAAACCTACCAGGGAGAGCAGTTCTTC; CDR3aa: CASSETYQGEQFF
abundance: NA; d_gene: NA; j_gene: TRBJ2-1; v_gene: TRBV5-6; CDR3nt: TGTGCCAGCAGCTTACGACATAACTCCTACAATGAGCAGTTCTTC; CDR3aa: CASSLRHNSYNEQFF
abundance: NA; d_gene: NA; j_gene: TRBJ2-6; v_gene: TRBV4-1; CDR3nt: TGCGCCAGCAGCCCCGTGGGCAGGGGGGCTTCTGGGGCCAACGTCCTGACTTTC; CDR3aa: CASSPVGRGASGANVLTF
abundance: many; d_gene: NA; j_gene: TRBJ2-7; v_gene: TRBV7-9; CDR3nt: TGTGCCAGCAGCTTAGCAGCGGTCTATCTCTACGAGCAGTACTTC; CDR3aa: CASSLAAVYLYEQYF
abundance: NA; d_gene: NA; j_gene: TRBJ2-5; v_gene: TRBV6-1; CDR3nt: TGTGCCAGCAGTGTGGGCAGCGTTGGGGAGACCCAGTACTTC; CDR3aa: CASSVGSVGETQYF
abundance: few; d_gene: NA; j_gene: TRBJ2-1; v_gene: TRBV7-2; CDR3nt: TGTGCCAGCAGCTTAGGCAGATACAATGAGCAGTTCTTC; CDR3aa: CASSLGRYNEQFF
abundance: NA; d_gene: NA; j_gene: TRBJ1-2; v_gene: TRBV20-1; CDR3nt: TGCAGTGCTCCGACAGGTTTTCGGGGTGGCTACACCTTC; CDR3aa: CSAPTGFRGGYTF
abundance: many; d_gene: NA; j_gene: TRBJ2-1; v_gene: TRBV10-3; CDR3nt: TGTGCCATCAGCGGGGACCGGGACACAAGTCCTCTCAATGAGCAGTTCTTC; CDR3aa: CAISGDRDTSPLNEQFF
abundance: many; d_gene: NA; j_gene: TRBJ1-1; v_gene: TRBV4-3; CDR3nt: TGCGCCAGCAGCCGCGAGGGGGGACGAAGCACTGAAGCTTTCTTT; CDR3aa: CASSREGGRSTEAFF
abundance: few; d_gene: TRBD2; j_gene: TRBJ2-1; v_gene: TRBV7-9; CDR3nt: TGTGCCAGCAGCCCCCGGGGCGTAGCGGGAGAATATGAGCAGTTCTTC; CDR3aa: CASSPRGVAGEYEQFF
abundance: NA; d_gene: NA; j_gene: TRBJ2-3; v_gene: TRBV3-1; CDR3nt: TGTGCCAGCAGCCAAGACCTTCCCTACCCGGGTGATACGCAGTATTTT; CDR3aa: CASSQDLPYPGDTQYF
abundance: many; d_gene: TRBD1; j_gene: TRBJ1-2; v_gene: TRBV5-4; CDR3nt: TGTGCCAGCAGTCCCGGACAGGGGGCTTTCTATGGCTACACCTTC; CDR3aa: CASSPGQGAFYGYTF
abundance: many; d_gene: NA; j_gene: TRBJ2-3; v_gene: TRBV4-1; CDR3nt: TGCGCCAGCAGCCAAGGACACGGAGCAGATACGCAGTATTTT; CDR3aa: CASSQGHGADTQYF
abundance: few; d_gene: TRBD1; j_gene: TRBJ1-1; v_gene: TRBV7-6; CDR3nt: TGTGCCAGCAGCTTAGGGACAGGAGGCGGCACTGAAGCTTTCTTT; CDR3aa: CASSLGTGGGTEAFF
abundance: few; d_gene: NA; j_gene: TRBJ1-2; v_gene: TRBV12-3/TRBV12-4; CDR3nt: TGTGCCAGCAGTTTAGCGCTAAGAGGGGGTTATGGCTACACCTTC; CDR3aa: CASSLALRGGYGYTF
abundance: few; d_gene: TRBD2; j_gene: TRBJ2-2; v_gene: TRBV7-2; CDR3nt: TGTGCCAGCAGCTCTCCAGGCGGGGGGTCCGGGGAGCTGTTTTTT; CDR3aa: CASSSPGGGSGELFF
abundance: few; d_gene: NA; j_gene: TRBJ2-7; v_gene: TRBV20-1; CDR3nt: TGCAGTGCTTTCCCCGGGAATAGCTACGAGCAGTACTTC; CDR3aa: CSAFPGNSYEQYF
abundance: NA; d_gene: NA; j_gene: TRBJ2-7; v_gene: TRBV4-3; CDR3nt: TGCGGCCCAGGGGGAGGGCCTAATTACGAGCAGTACTTC; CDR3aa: CGPGGGPNYEQYF
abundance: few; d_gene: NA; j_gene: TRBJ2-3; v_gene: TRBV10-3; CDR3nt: TGTGCCATCAAAACCAGAATAAACAGCACAGATACGCAGTATTTT; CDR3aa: CAIKTRINSTDTQYF
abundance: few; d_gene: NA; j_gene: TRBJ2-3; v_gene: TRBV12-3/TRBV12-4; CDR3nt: TGTGCCAGCAGTTTCAGGGGGGGGTCGCAAGCGCAGTATTTT; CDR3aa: CASSFRGGSQAQYF
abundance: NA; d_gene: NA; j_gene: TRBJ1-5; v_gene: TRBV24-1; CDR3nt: TGTGCCACCAGTGCCGGTTATGGTCAGCCCCAGCATTTT; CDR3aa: CATSAGYGQPQHF
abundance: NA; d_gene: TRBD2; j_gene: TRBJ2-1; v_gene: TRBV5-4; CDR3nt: TGTGCCAGCAGCCTCAAACCTCCACTAGCGCACTCCTACAATGAGCAGTTCTTC; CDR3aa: CASSLKPPLAHSYNEQFF
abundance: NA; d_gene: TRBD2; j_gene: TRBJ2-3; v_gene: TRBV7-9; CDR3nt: TGTGCCAGCAGCCCGGTGGAGCGGGAGTTGGATACGCAGTATTTT; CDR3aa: CASSPVERELDTQYF
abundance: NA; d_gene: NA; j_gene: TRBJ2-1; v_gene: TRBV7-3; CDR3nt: TGTGCCAGCAGCCCAGGTCCAGGACTTCCGAATGAGCAGTTCTTC; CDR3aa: CASSPGPGLPNEQFF